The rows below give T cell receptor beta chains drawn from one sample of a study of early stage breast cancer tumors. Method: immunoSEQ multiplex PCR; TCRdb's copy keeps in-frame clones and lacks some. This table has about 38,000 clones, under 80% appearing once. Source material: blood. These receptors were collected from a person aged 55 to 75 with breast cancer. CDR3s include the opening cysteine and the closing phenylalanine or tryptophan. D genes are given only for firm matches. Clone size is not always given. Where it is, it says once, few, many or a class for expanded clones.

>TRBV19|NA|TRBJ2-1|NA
CASSITRTGNEQFF
TGTGCCAGTAGTATTACCCGAACGGGAAATGAGCAGTTCTTC
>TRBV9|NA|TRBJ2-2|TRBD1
CASSLLGAGGATGELFF
TGTGCCAGCAGCCTATTAGGGGCAGGGGGCGCGACCGGGGAGCTGTTTTTT
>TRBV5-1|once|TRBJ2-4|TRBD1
CASSLGDRGGVYGKNIQYF
TGCGCCAGCAGCTTGGGGGACAGGGGAGGCGTCTATGGCAAAAACATTCAGTACTTC
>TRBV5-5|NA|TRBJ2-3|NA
CASSLSGRRDTQYF
TGTGCCAGCAGCTTGAGTGGGCGTCGGGATACGCAGTATTTT
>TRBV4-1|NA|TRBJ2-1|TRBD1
CASSQVRQGSDEQFF
TGCGCCAGCAGCCAAGTCCGACAGGGGTCCGATGAGCAGTTCTTC
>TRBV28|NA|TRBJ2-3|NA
CASSSANRPLTQYF
TGTGCCAGCAGCTCCGCCAATCGCCCTCTTACGCAGTATTTT
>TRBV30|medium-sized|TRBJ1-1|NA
CAWSVRRVNAFF
TGTGCCTGGAGTGTACGCCGTGTGAACGCTTTCTTT
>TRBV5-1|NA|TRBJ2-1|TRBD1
CASSLGTGQTEQFF
TGCGCCAGCAGCTTAGGGACAGGGCAGACCGAGCAGTTCTTC
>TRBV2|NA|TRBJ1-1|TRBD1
CASSEAITGVRTEAFF
TGTGCCAGCAGTGAAGCCATTACAGGGGTGCGCACTGAAGCTTTCTTT
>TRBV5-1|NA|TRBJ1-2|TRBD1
CASSLDGQGKIYTF
TGCGCCAGCAGCTTGGACGGACAGGGCAAAATCTACACCTTC
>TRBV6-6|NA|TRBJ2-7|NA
CASSSPGGGSSYEQYF
TGTGCCAGCAGTTCCCCGGGGGGCGGGAGCTCCTACGAGCAGTACTTC
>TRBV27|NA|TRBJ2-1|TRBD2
CASSFGTSGGSYNEQFF
TGTGCCAGCAGTTTCGGGACTAGCGGGGGTTCCTACAATGAGCAGTTCTTC
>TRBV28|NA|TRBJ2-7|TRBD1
CASTESPGQGISEQYF
TGTGCCAGCACCGAATCCCCGGGACAGGGGATATCCGAGCAGTACTTC
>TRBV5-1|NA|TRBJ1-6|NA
CASSPIEGRNSPLHF
TGCGCCAGCAGCCCTATTGAGGGGCGTAATTCACCCCTCCACTTT
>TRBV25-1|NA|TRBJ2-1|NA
CASSTARLSSYNEQFF
TGTGCCAGCAGTACCGCCCGACTCAGCTCCTACAATGAGCAGTTCTTC
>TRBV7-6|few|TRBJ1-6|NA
CASSLFGELNSPLHF
TGTGCCAGCAGCTTATTTGGGGAACTTAATTCACCCCTCCACTTT
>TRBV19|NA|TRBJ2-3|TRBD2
CASSIGSGRAGTDTQYF
TGTGCCAGTAGTATAGGTAGCGGGAGGGCCGGAACAGATACGCAGTATTTT
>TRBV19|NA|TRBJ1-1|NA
CASSLRGTEMNTEAFF
TGTGCCAGTAGTCTACGGGGGACTGAAATGAACACTGAAGCTTTCTTT
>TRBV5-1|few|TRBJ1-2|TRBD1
CASSGTGQAEGGYTF
TGCGCCAGCAGTGGGACTGGACAGGCCGAAGGGGGCTACACCTTC
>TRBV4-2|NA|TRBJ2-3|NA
CASSQEAVIHTDTQYF
TGTGCCAGCAGCCAAGAAGCGGTTATACACACAGATACGCAGTATTTT
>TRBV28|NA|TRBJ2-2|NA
CASSTQNTGELFF
TGTGCCAGCAGTACCCAGAACACCGGGGAGCTGTTTTTT
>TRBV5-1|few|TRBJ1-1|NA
CASSMTLNTEAFF
TGCGCCAGCAGCATGACACTGAACACTGAAGCTTTCTTT
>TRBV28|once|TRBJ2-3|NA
CASSIDSSTDTQYF
TGTGCCAGCTCGATAGACTCTAGCACAGATACGCAGTATTTT
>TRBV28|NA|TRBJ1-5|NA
CASSTGGRGSFGQPQHF
TGTGCCAGCAGCACCGGGGGCCGTGGAAGCTTCGGTCAGCCCCAGCATTTT